Listed below are T cell receptor beta chains from one sample, sequenced in a study of T cell repertoires in MIS-A myocarditis. Clones were read by immunoSEQ multiplex PCR, and TCRdb kept only the in-frame ones, dropping some. The sample has 10,000 to 12,000 clones; about 80% are singletons. Sequenced: right ventricle heart tissue obtained at autopsy. The receptors were gathered from a man aged 18 to 30 with fulminant myocarditis from multisystem inflammatory syndrome in adults (MIS-A) after COVID-19. The CDR3 runs from the conserved cysteine through the conserved F or W. A D gene is named only where the DNA matches it firmly. Clone size is stated in some rows and not others, as once, few, many or a class when expanded.

clone_size | j_call | v_call | d_call | cdr3_nt | cdr3_aa
NA | TRBJ2-7 | TRBV9 | NA | TGTGCCAGCAGCGCTAGAGAATGGTCCTACGAGCAGTACTTC | CASSAREWSYEQYF
NA | TRBJ2-1 | TRBV9 | NA | TGTGCCAGCAGCCTAGGACCAGAGCAGTTCTTC | CASSLGPEQFF
NA | TRBJ1-5 | TRBV9 | NA | TGTGCCAGCAGCGTAGAGGCGGATCAGCCCCAGCATTTT | CASSVEADQPQHF
NA | TRBJ1-2 | TRBV15 | NA | TGTGCCACCAGCAGAGTGGGGGAGGACTATGGCTACACCTTC | CATSRVGEDYGYTF
once | TRBJ1-2 | TRBV18 | NA | TGTGCCAGATCACCCAGCCACAGGGATTTTAACTATGGCTACACCTTC | CARSPSHRDFNYGYTF
NA | TRBJ1-1 | TRBV28 | NA | TGTGCCAGCAGACCCAACACCCCCGGGATGAACACTGAAGCTTTCTTT | CASRPNTPGMNTEAFF
NA | TRBJ1-5 | TRBV6-5 | NA | TGTGCCAGCAGAGGACAGACTAGCAATCAGCCCCAGCATTTT | CASRGQTSNQPQHF
NA | TRBJ2-5 | TRBV7-9 | NA | TGTGCCAGCAGACCGATGGGGGACCCGTACCAAGAGACCCAGTACTTC | CASRPMGDPYQETQYF
NA | TRBJ1-1 | TRBV28 | TRBD1 | TGTGCCAGCCGAGGGGGCTGGGGCACTGAAGCTTTCTTT | CASRGGWGTEAFF
NA | TRBJ2-5 | TRBV18 | NA | TGTGCCAGCTCACCACCCTCATGGGAGACCCAGTACTTC | CASSPPSWETQYF
NA | TRBJ1-1 | TRBV5-4 | NA | TGTGCCAGCAGCCCGGGAACCACGGCCGGCACTGAAGCTTTCTTT | CASSPGTTAGTEAFF
few | TRBJ2-7 | TRBV28 | TRBD2 | TGTGCCAGCAGAACTAGCGGGAGATCGGGGGTTATAGAGCAGTACTTC | CASRTSGRSGVIEQYF
NA | TRBJ1-5 | TRBV6-1 | NA | TGTGCCAGCAGTGAATTGGGAAGGTGGGGTCAGCCCCAGCATTTT | CASSELGRWGQPQHF
NA | TRBJ1-2 | TRBV2 | NA | TGTGCCAGCACTAAAACTTTGGACGGGTCGGACGGCTACACCTTC | CASTKTLDGSDGYTF
NA | TRBJ2-1 | TRBV6-5 | TRBD2 | TGTGCCAGCAGTAGGACTAGCGGGGCGGGTAATGAGCAGTTCTTC | CASSRTSGAGNEQFF
NA | TRBJ2-2 | TRBV12-3/TRBV12-4 | TRBD1 | TGTGCCAGCAGTTTACAGGGGGTCGGGGAGCTGTTTTTT | CASSLQGVGELFF
few | TRBJ2-3 | TRBV3-1/TRBV3-2 | NA | TGTGCCAGCAGCCATAGAAGCACAGATACGCAGTATTTT | CASSHRSTDTQYF
NA | TRBJ1-5 | TRBV28 | NA | TGTGCCAGCAGTTTACCGGGGTTTAGCAATCAGCCCCAGCATTTT | CASSLPGFSNQPQHF
NA | TRBJ1-5 | TRBV19 | TRBD1 | TGTGCCAGTAGTATGATGTATGGGACAGTACTTTTGCATTTT | CASSMMYGTVLLHF
NA | TRBJ1-2 | TRBV5-5 | TRBD1 | TGTGCCAGCAGCTTGGTAGGCCAGGGGGCCAGCTACACCTTC | CASSLVGQGASYTF
once | TRBJ2-2 | TRBV9 | NA | TGTGCCAGCAGCGTCCTAGGGGCCCTAGGCGGGGAGCTGTTTTTT | CASSVLGALGGELFF
NA | TRBJ1-1 | TRBV7-9 | NA | TGTGCCAGCAGCTTAGCGACGTGGGGGAACACTGAAGCTTTCTTT | CASSLATWGNTEAFF
NA | TRBJ2-2 | TRBV7-9 | NA | TGTGCCAGCAGCTTACCGGGTTCGGGGGAGCTGTTTTTT | CASSLPGSGELFF
once | TRBJ1-2 | TRBV19 | NA | TGTGCCAGTAGTCAAGACACCCCTATACTCCAGGGGTCTGGCTACACCTTC | CASSQDTPILQGSGYTF
NA | TRBJ2-2 | TRBV14 | NA | TGTGCCAGCAGCCGGGACCTTGTTGACACCGGGGAGCTGTTTTTT | CASSRDLVDTGELFF
NA | TRBJ1-5 | TRBV6-1 | NA | TGTGCCAGCAGTGAAGCGACAGTTCATCAGCCCCAGCATTTT | CASSEATVHQPQHF
NA | TRBJ1-2 | TRBV5-6 | NA | TGTGCCAGCAGCTTATTACAGGAGTTCTATGGCTACACCTTC | CASSLLQEFYGYTF
NA | TRBJ1-1 | TRBV6-5 | NA | TGTGCCAGCAGGAAATTAAACACTGAAGCTTTCTTT | CASRKLNTEAFF
NA | TRBJ2-7 | TRBV7-9 | TRBD2 | TGTGCCAGCAGCTACGGACTAGCGGCCCCCTACGAGCAGTACTTC | CASSYGLAAPYEQYF